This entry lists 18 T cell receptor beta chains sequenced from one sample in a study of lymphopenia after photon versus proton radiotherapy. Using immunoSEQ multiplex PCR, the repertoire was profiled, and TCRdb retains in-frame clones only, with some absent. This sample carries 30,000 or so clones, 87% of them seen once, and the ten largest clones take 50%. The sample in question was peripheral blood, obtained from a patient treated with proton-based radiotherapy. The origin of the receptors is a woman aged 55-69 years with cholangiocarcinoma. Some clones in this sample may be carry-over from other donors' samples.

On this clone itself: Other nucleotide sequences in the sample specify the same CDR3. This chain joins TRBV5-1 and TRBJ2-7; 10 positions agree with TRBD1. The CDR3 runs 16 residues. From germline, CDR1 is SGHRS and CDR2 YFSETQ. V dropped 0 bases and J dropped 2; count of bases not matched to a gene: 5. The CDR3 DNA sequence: TGCGCCAGCAGCTTGGCGGCCGGGACAGGGGCCTACGAGCAGTACTTC. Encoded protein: CASSLAAGTGAYEQYF.

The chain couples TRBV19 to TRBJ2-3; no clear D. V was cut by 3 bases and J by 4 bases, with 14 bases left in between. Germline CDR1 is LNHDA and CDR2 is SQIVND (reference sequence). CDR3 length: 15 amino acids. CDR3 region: CASSIWATGPDTQYF. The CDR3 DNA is TGTGCCAGTAGTATTTGGGCGACGGGCCCAGATACGCAGTATTTT.

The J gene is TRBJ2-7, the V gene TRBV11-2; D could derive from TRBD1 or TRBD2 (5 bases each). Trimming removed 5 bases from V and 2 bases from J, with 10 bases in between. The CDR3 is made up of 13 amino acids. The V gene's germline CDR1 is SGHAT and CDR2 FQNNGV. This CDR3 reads CASSGQGAYEQYF. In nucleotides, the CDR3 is TGTGCCAGCAGCGGTCAGGGAGCCTACGAGCAGTACTTC. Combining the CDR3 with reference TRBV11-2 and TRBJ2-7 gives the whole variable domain EAGVAQSPRYKIIEKRQSVAFWCNPISGHATLYWYQQILGQGPKLLIQFQNNGVVDDSQLPKDRFSAERLKGVDSTLKIQPAKLEDSAVYLCASSGQGAYEQYFGPGTRLTVT.

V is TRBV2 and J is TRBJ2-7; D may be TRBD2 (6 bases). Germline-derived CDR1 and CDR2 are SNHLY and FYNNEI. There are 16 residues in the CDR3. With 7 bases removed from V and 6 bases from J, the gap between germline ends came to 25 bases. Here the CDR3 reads CASNLAPGLGSGEQYF. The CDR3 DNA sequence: TGTGCCAGCAATTTGGCTCCGGGACTCGGATCAGGCGAGCAGTACTTC.

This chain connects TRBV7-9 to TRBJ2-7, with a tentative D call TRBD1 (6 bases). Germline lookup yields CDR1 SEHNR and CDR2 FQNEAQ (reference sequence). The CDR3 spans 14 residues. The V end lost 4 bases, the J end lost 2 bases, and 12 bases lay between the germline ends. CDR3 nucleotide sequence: TGTGCCAGCAGCTCGGGAAACAGGGCCTACGAGCAGTACTTC. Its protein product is CASSSGNRAYEQYF.

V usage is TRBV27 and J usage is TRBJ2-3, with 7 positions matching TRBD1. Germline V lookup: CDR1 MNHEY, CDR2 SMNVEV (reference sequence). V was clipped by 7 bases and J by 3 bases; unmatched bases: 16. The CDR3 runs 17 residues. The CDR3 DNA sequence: TGTGCCAGCACCGTAAGGGGCAGGGGGTTCGCAACAGATACGCAGTATTTT. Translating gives CASTVRGRGFATDTQYF.

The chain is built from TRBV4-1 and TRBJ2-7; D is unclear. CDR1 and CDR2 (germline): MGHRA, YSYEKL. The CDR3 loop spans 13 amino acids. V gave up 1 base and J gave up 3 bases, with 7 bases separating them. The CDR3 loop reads CASSQVTRYEQYF. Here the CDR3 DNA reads TGCGCCAGCAGCCAAGTGACCCGCTACGAGCAGTACTTC.

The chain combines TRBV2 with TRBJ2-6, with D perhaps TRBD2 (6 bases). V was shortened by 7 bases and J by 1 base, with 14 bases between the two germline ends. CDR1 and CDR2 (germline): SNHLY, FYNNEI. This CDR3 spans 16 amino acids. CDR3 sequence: CASTKNRGSGANVLTF. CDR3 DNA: TGTGCCAGCACCAAAAACCGGGGGTCTGGGGCCAACGTCCTGACTTTC.

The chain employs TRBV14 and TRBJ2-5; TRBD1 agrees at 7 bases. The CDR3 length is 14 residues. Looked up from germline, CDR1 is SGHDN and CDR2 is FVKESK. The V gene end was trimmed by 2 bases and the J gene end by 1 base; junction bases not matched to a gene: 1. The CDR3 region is CASSQNRGQETQYF. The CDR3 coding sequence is TGTGCCAGCAGCCAAAACAGGGGCCAAGAGACCCAGTACTTC.

The CDR3 sequence is CASSLVGGNQPQHF. CDR3 coding DNA: TGTGCCAGCAGCTTGGTGGGGGGCAATCAGCCCCAGCATTTT. The J gene is TRBJ1-5, the V gene TRBV5-5, with D perhaps TRBD1 (5 bases). Germline V CDR1 and CDR2: SGHKS, YYEKEE (reference sequence). The CDR3 has 14 residues. V was pared by 0 bases and J by 2 bases, with 6 bases between.

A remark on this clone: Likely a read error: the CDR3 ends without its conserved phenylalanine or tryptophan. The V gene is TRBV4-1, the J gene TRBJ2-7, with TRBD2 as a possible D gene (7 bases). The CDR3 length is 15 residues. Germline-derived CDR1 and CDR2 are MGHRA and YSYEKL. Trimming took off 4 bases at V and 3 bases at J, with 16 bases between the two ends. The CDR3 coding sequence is TGCGCCAGCAGCCCTGAGGGGGGGTTGGGCTACGAGCAGTACCTC. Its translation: CASSPEGGLGYEQYL.

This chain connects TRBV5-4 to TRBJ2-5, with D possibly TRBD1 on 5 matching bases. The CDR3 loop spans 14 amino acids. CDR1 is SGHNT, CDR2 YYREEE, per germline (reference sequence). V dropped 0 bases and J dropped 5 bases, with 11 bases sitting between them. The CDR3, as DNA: TGTGCCAGCAGCTTGGAGGGTGGGGCGGAGACCCAGTACTTC. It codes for CASSLEGGAETQYF.

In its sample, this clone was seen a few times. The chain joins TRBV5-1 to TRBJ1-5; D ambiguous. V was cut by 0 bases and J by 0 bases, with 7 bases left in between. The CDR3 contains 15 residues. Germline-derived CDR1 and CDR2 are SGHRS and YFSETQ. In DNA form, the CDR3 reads TGCGCCAGCAGCTTGGATGGGCTTAGCAATCAGCCCCAGCATTTT. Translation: CASSLDGLSNQPQHF.

The CDR3 loop reads CASSLVVAGLNNEQFF. The CDR3 bases are TGCGCCAGCAGCTTGGTCGTAGCGGGTCTAAACAATGAGCAGTTCTTC. This chain links TRBV5-1 with TRBJ2-1; the match to TRBD2 covers 7 bases. CDR3 length equals 16 residues. The V gene's germline CDR1 is SGHRS and CDR2 YFSETQ. V shed 0 bases and J 5 bases; nucleotides not matched to a gene: 8.

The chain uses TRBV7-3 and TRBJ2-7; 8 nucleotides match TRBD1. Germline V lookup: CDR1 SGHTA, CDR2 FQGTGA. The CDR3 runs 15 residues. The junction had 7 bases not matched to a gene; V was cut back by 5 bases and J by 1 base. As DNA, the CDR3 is TGTGCCAGCAGCCGGACAGGGTCAACATCCTACGAGCAGTACTTC. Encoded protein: CASSRTGSTSYEQYF.

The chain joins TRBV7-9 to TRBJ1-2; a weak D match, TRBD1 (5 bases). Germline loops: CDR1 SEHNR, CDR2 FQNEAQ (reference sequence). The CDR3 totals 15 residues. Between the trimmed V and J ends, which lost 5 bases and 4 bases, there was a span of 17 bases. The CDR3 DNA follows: TGTGCCAGCAGCCCATCCCTGACAGCACTCTATGGCTACACCTTC. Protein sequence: CASSPSLTALYGYTF.

The CDR3 spells CASTYKATGDTQYF. The CDR3 bases are TGTGCCAGCACTTACAAGGCGACGGGAGATACGCAGTATTTT. V is TRBV11-2 and J is TRBJ2-3; D remains ambiguous. The CDR3 spans 14 residues. Germline CDR1 reads SGHAT; CDR2 reads FQNNGV. V shed 7 bases and J shed 5 bases, with 16 bases lying between them.

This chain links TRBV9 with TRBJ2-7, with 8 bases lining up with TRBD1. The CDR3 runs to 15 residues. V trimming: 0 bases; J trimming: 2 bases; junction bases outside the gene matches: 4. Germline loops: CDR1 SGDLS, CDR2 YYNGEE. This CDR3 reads CASSVGTGKPYEQYF. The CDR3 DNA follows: TGTGCCAGCAGCGTAGGGACAGGGAAACCCTACGAGCAGTACTTC.